A single sample gave rise to the 6 T cell receptor beta chains below, sequenced in a study of beta chain features in type 1 diabetes. Sequencing targeted expressed TCRB transcripts, as all isolated RNA had been reverse transcribed. Profiling relied on immunoSEQ multiplex PCR, and the TCRdb table lists in-frame clones only, not all of them. The repertoire consists of 900,000 or so clones, with around a sixth occurring once and the leading ten covering around 0.02%. The source material was naive CD4+ T cells from blood. All receptors come from a woman aged 18 to 35 in good health.

Remarks on this clone: Other DNA sequences within the sample encode an identical CDR3. The chain links TRBV20-1 to TRBJ2-7; TRBD2 might be the D (5 bases). The CDR3 runs to 11 residues. With 6 bases removed from V and 2 bases from J, the gap between germline ends came to 8 bases. Germline assignment: CDR1 DFQATT and CDR2 SNEGSKA (reference sequence). Here the CDR3 reads CSAPTTYEQYF. CDR3 nucleotides: TGCAGTGCGCCGACTACCTACGAGCAGTACTTC.

V usage is TRBV4-3 and J usage is TRBJ2-1; 11 nucleotides line up with TRBD2. The germline gives CDR1 LGHNA, CDR2 YSLEER. The CDR3 is made up of 19 amino acids. V shed 1 base and J 2 bases; nucleotides not matched to a gene: 10. The CDR3 spells CASSQGLAGGLFTYNEQFF. The DNA for the CDR3 is TGCGCCAGCAGCCAAGGTCTAGCGGGGGGATTGTTCACCTACAATGAGCAGTTCTTC.

The rearrangement uses TRBV19 and TRBJ2-2; 10 bases line up with TRBD1. Germline V gene sequence: CDR1 LNHDA, CDR2 SQIVND (reference sequence). CDR3 length: 15 amino acids. The junction had 8 bases not matched to a gene; V was cut back by 5 bases and J by 8 bases. The CDR3 region has the DNA TGTGCCAGTAGTTTAAGACAGGGGGCCTCGGGGGAGCTGTTTTTT. It is translated as CASSLRQGASGELFF.

Only a few counts were recorded for this clone. The J gene is TRBJ2-5, the V gene TRBV29-1, with no clear D. The germline V gene encodes CDR1 SQVTM and CDR2 ANQGSEA. V was clipped by 8 bases and J by 4 bases, with 17 bases between them. CDR3 length equals 13 residues. The CDR3, as DNA: TGCAGCTCTCGGCGGCGGTCGGGAGAGACCCAGTACTTC. Its protein is CSSRRRSGETQYF.

In this sample, this clone turned up a few times. The CDR3 protein is CASSLWAGQETQYF. CDR3 DNA sequence: TGTGCCAGCAGCTTGTGGGCAGGGCAAGAGACCCAGTACTTC. This chain links TRBV5-4 with TRBJ2-5; tentative D call: TRBD1 (5 bases). This CDR3 region has 14 residues. Germline assignment: CDR1 SGHNT and CDR2 YYREEE (reference sequence). The V and J ends lost 1 base and 2 bases respectively, with 9 bases between them. Combining the CDR3 with reference TRBV5-4 and TRBJ2-5 gives the whole variable domain ETGVTQSPTHLIKTRGQQVTLRCSSQSGHNTVSWYQQALGQGPQFIFQYYREEENGRGNFPPRFSGLQFPNYSSELNVNALELDDSALYLCASSLWAGQETQYFGPGTRLLVL.

This clone was counted a few times. This chain uses TRBV4-1 with TRBJ2-1; 12 bases match TRBD2. The length of the CDR3 is 16 residues. Trimming took 3 bases from V and 7 from J; bases not matched to a gene: 7. Per germline, CDR1 MGHRA and CDR2 YSYEKL. The CDR3 nucleotides are TGCGCCAGCAGCCATGTACTAGCGGGAGGTCGGAATGAGCAGTTCTTC. Protein sequence: CASSHVLAGGRNEQFF.